The clone carrying this T cell receptor (beta chain) appeared a single time. These data originate in a study of blood T cell repertoires in COVID-19. Sequenced by immunoSEQ multiplex PCR; TCRdb stores in-frame clones only, minus some. The sample lists 90,000 to 100,000 clones, roughly 80% occurring once. Germline CDR1 reads SGHNT; CDR2 reads YYREEE (reference sequence). CDR3 length: 14 residues. The V end was cut by 0 bases, the J end by 5 bases, with 11 bases between. The chain combines TRBV5-4 with TRBJ1-2; D perhaps matches TRBD1 (6 bases). Sequences were obtained from peripheral blood. The TCR sequence derives from a man aged 55 to 70 with acute or convalescent COVID-19. The CDR3 region has the DNA TGTGCCAGCAGCTTGGTGGGTCAGGGGTATGGCTACACCTTC. Its translation: CASSLVGQGYGYTF.